This T cell receptor delta chain was identified during a study of Vδ1+ human thymocytes. Extracted RNA was reverse transcribed into cDNA. Multiplex PCR used pooled V-gene forward primers and a constant-region reverse primer to amplify CDR3s. TCRdb re-called clones from the multiplex PCR reads using CATT. The sample carries some 73,000 delta-chain clones, around 30% recorded once. The sample holds a few counts of this clone. Its target is unknown. V lost 5 bases, J lost 2 bases, and 3 bases lay in between. From germline, CDR1 is TSWWSYY and CDR2 QGS. The CDR3 runs to 11 residues. Findings and caveats of the study: Unlike peripheral blood Vdelta1+ controls, thymic delta-chain sequences included 20% to 25% Vdelta2 and few Vdelta3. Thymic TRG and TRD repertoires appeared highly polyclonal, with Gaussian CDR3 length distributions. Bulk repertoire data may be misinterpreted because of unexpected Vdelta2 sequences.

The sorted cells were CD3+ Vdelta1+ Vdelta2- thymocytes from alphabeta-depleted thymus. Between about 97% and 99.6% of sorted thymocytes were Vdelta1+. The chain recombines TRDV1 with TRDJ1; D gene ambiguous. Sequencing was performed on Vdelta1+ gamma-delta thymocytes from the thymus. Described subset: FACS-sorted CD3+ TCRalphabeta- TCRVdelta1+ TCRVdelta2- thymocytes. This sequence was found in a boy younger than two who had congenital heart surgery. CDR3 sequence reads: CALGSTDKLIF. CDR3 nucleotide sequence: TGTGCTCTTGGGAGTACCGATAAACTCATCTTT.